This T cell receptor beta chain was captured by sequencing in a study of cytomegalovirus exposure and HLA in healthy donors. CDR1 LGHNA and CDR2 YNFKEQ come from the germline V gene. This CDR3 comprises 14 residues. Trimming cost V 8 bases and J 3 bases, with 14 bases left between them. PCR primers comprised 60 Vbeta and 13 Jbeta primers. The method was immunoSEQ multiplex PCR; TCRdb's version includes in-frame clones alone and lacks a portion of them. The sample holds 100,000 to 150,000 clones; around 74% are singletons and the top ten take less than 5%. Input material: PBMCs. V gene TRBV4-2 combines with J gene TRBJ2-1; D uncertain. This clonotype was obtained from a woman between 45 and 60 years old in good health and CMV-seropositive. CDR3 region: CASQLEASYNEQFF. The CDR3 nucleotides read TGTGCCAGCCAGCTTGAGGCGAGCTACAATGAGCAGTTCTTC.